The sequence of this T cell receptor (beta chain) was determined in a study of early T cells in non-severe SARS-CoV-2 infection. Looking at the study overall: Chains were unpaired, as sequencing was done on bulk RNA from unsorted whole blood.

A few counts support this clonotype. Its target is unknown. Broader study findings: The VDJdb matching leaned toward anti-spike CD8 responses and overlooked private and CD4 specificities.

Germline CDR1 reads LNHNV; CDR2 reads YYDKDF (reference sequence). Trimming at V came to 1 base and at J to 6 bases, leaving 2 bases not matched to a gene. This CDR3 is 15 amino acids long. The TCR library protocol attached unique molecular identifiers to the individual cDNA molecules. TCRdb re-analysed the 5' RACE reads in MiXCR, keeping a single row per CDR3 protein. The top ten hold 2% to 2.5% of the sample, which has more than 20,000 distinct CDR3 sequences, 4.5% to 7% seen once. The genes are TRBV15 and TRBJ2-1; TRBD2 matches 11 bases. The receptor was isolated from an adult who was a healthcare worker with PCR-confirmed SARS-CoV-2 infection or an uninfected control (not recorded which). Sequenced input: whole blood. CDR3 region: CATSRGSGGVNEQFF. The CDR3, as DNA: TGTGCCACCAGCAGAGGTAGCGGGGGGGTCAATGAGCAGTTCTTC.